Listed below are T cell receptor beta chains from one sample, sequenced in a study of beta chain features in type 1 diabetes. Using immunoSEQ multiplex PCR, the repertoire was profiled, and TCRdb retains in-frame clones only, with some absent. The sample lists about 220,000 clones; 11% were seen once. The source material was central memory CD4+ T cells from blood. These receptors originate from a young man in good health. Each CDR3 is given with its conserved first and last residue. A D gene is named only where the DNA matches it firmly. Clone size appears in some rows only: once, few, many, or a class for an expanded clone.

>.|TRBJ2-7|.|TRBV6-5
TGTGCCAGCAGTTTCGCCGGGACTGGAGGAGGCGAGCAGTACTTC
CASSFAGTGGGEQYF
>.|TRBJ2-4|.|TRBV7-8
TGTGCCAGCAGCTTAGGCCCCGGAAACATTCAGTACTTC
CASSLGPGNIQYF
>.|TRBJ2-3|few|TRBV7-6
TGTGCCAGCAGCTTCGGCGAGCGGGGCACAGATACGCAGTATTTT
CASSFGERGTDTQYF
>.|TRBJ1-1|few|TRBV7-2
TGTGCCAGCAGCCCCACATGGAACACTGAAGCTTTCTTT
CASSPTWNTEAFF
>TRBD1|TRBJ2-3|once|TRBV6-1
TGTGCCAGCAGTGCAACGACAGGGCAGAGCACAGATACGCAGTATTTT
CASSATTGQSTDTQYF
>TRBD2|TRBJ2-3|.|TRBV9
TGTGCCAGCAGCGTAGTTGCGGGAGGGGCAGATACGCAGTATTTT
CASSVVAGGADTQYF
>.|TRBJ2-1|few|TRBV7-8
TGTGCCACTTCGAAGGGCCAGACCTCCTACAATGAGCAGTTCTTC
CATSKGQTSYNEQFF
>TRBD2|TRBJ2-3|few|TRBV7-2
TGTGCCAGCAGCCTACGACTAGCGGTTAGCACAGATACGCAGTATTTT
CASSLRLAVSTDTQYF
>TRBD2|TRBJ2-1|many|TRBV27
TGTGCCAGCAGTCGACTAGCGGGAGGGATGGATGAGCAGTTCTTC
CASSRLAGGMDEQFF
>.|TRBJ2-1|few|TRBV5-1
TGCGCCAGCAGCTCACAGGGCCTAGCGGACTACAATGAGCAGTTCTTC
CASSSQGLADYNEQFF
>TRBD2|TRBJ2-7|.|TRBV10-2
TGCGCCAGCAAGCCTAGCGGTTCGTGGGAGCAGTACTTC
CASKPSGSWEQYF
>.|TRBJ2-7|few|TRBV5-4
TGTGCCAGCAGCCGGCCCGCAGGGGAGGCCTACGAGCAGTACTTC
CASSRPAGEAYEQYF
>.|TRBJ2-3|few|TRBV4-3
TGCGCCAGCAGCCAAGATTGGCCAGCATCCACAGATACGCAGTATTTT
CASSQDWPASTDTQYF
>TRBD2|TRBJ2-3|many|TRBV11-2
TGTGCCAGCAGCCCGATCGCGGGAGGGTCCACAGATACGCAGTATTTT
CASSPIAGGSTDTQYF
>TRBD1|TRBJ2-6|.|TRBV7-2
TGTGCCAGCAGCTTAGGTATTTCCAGGGGGCTCGGGGCCAACGTCCTGACTTTC
CASSLGISRGLGANVLTF
>.|TRBJ2-3|.|TRBV11-3
TGTGCCAGCAGCTTAGATGGAAACACAGATACGCAGTATTTT
CASSLDGNTDTQYF
>.|TRBJ2-6|many|TRBV11-1
TGTGCCAGCAGCCCACGGTCGACTGGGGCCAACGTCCTGACTTTC
CASSPRSTGANVLTF
>TRBD1|TRBJ1-4|few|TRBV5-6
TGTGCCAGCAGCTCTGACAGGGGAGGTGAAAAACTGTTTTTT
CASSSDRGGEKLFF
>TRBD2|TRBJ2-5|.|TRBV5-1
TGCGCCAGCAGCTTAGGACTAGCGCTGCTAGAGACCCAGTACTTC
CASSLGLALLETQYF
>TRBD2|TRBJ2-1|few|TRBV7-9
TGTGCCAGCAGCCGGACTAGTGACAATGAGCAGTTCTTC
CASSRTSDNEQFF
>.|TRBJ1-1|.|TRBV7-2
TGTGCCAGCAGCGTACTTTGGCAGGCCGGAACTGAAGCTTTCTTT
CASSVLWQAGTEAFF
>TRBD1|TRBJ2-7|few|TRBV15
TGTGCCACCAGCAGAGATAGACAGGGGGAACCCCCGGGGGACTTC
CATSRDRQGEPPGDF
>.|TRBJ1-1|few|TRBV30
TGTGCCTGGACGCCCCTGAACACTGAAGCTTTCTTT
CAWTPLNTEAFF
>.|TRBJ2-5|.|TRBV7-9
TGTGCCAGCAGCTTAGCGCGTAGTAGGGAGGAGACCCAGTACTTC
CASSLARSREETQYF